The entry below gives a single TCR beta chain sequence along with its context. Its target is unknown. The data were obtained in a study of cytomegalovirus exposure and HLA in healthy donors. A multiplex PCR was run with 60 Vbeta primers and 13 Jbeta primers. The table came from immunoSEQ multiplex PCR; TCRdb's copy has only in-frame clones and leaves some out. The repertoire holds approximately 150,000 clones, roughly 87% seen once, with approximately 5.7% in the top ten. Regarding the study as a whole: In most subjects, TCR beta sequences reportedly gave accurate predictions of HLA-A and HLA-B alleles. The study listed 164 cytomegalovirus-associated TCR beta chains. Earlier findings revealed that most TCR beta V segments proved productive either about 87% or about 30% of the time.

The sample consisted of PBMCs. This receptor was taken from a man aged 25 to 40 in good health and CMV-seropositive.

The DNA of the CDR3 is TGTGCCAGCTCACACCGGGAAGGGATTAATGAGCAGTTCTTC. This gives the protein CASSHREGINEQFF. This chain connects TRBV18 to TRBJ2-1; the D gene is possibly TRBD2 (5 bases). The CDR3 length is 14 residues. Trimming took 4 bases from V and 7 from J, leaving 14 bases between them. Germline-derived CDR1 and CDR2 are KGHSH and LQKENI.